Listed below are T cell receptor beta chains from one sample, sequenced in a study of T cell repertoires in cytomegalovirus infection. No antigens are known for them. TCRdb called the reads again in MiXCR, with one record for every CDR3 protein. The profile shows hundreds of thousands of distinct CDR3 sequences, around 30% of them singletons. The material was cultured PBMCs, obtained from culture after CMV antigen stimulation. The origin of the receptors is a human donor in good health (CMV status not recorded). Some clones in this sample may be carry-over from other donors' samples. CDR3s include the opening cysteine and the closing phenylalanine or tryptophan.

v_gene,j_gene,CDR3aa
TRBV20-1,TRBJ2-7,CSAAGVYEQYF
TRBV5-4,TRBJ2-1,CASSWGQYNEQFF
TRBV5-4,TRBJ1-2,CASSLRAGKDYGYTF
TRBV20-1,TRBJ2-3,CSASVSGSEADTQYF
TRBV6-2/TRBV6-3,TRBJ2-5,CASSLTFQETQYF
TRBV12-5,TRBJ2-1,CASGPRINEQFF
TRBV6-2/TRBV6-3,TRBJ1-1,CASSYQAGNTEAFF
TRBV7-2,TRBJ1-2,CASSLPTSRQGEGYTF
TRBV28,TRBJ1-3,CASKGRGWGQQGTGNTIYF
TRBV9,TRBJ2-7,CASSVGQESSYEQYF
TRBV19,TRBJ1-5,CASRVYNQPQHF
TRBV20-1,TRBJ1-2,CSARSGNYGYTF
TRBV12-3/TRBV12-4,TRBJ2-1,CASSLLSGNYNEQFF
TRBV6-5,TRBJ2-7,CASSYSQRESLEQYF
TRBV12-3/TRBV12-4,TRBJ1-2,CASSRRTLPLYGYTF
TRBV28,TRBJ2-5,CASSSPSQGRETQYF
TRBV2,TRBJ1-2,CASSGRAGRESNYGYTF
TRBV19,TRBJ1-2,CASILHPGARDGYTF
TRBV7-2,TRBJ2-1,CASSLVRFNEQFF
TRBV12-3/TRBV12-4,TRBJ1-5,CATSRTWTDEWDQPQHF
TRBV12-3/TRBV12-4,TRBJ1-5,CASSGTGLLRPQHF
TRBV6-5,TRBJ2-2,CASSFHRGPGELFF
TRBV28,TRBJ1-1,CASVGAYRENTEAFF
TRBV11-2,TRBJ2-5,CASSLVLGAPETQYF
TRBV2,TRBJ1-2,CASSVKGAGYGYTF
TRBV19,TRBJ2-6,CASSNSDRVVLTF
TRBV5-6,TRBJ1-1,CASSTRRGEAFF
TRBV11-2,TRBJ2-3,CASRKTSGINTDTQYF
TRBV12-3/TRBV12-4,TRBJ2-5,CASGRYQETQYF
TRBV28,TRBJ2-7,CASSSGDRREQYF
TRBV7-2,TRBJ2-1,CASSFDGGDNEQFF
TRBV7-6,TRBJ1-2,CASSADGTGLAGYTF
TRBV7-2,TRBJ2-5,CASSLAMGRKETQYF
TRBV4-1,TRBJ1-1,CASSPTFGVTEAFF